This T cell receptor (beta chain) was retrieved from a study of shared clonotypes between healthy human individuals. Overall study findings and caveats: Generally, naive subsets (rather than memory subsets) showed larger estimated richness.

V lost 8 bases and J lost 3, with 7 bases in between. Germline CDR1 is SGHAT and CDR2 is FQNNGV. CDR3 size: 11 residues. About this clone itself: Its antigen is undetermined.

Sorted-subset replicate PCR reactions were performed with approximately 200 ng DNA, corresponding to roughly 31,000 T cell genomes. In the authors' methods: As immunoSEQ supplied junction-only sequences (without quality scores), filtering differed. Sequencing was performed with immunoSEQ multiplex PCR; in TCRdb, only in-frame clones are kept and a portion is missing. V, J and clone size reflect that table, while D and trimming were determined from the DNA. The data hold around 2.1 million clones, with around 95% observed a single time. The gene calls are TRBV11-2 and TRBJ2-5; D not resolved. The clonotype originates from a man between 18 and 35 years old in good health. Sequencing was carried out using naive CD4+ T cells sorted from blood. Sample subset: CD45RA+ positively selected. CDR3 coding DNA: TGTGCCAGCCGCCTAAAAGAGACCCAGTACTTC. It yields the protein CASRLKETQYF.